This entry lists 24 T cell receptor beta chains sequenced from one sample in a study of CD8 T cells in ankylosing spondylitis. MiXCR was run by TCRdb on the 5' RACE reads, yielding one entry per CDR3 protein. The data contain some 130,000 distinct CDR3 sequences, around 6.6% of them singletons. Source material: blood, either unsorted or a sorted T cell fraction (not recorded which). All receptors derive from a female donor with ankylosing spondylitis or in good health (not recorded which).

The rearrangement uses TRBV12-3 or TRBV12-4 and TRBJ2-7, with TRBD1 identical over 7 bases. Germline trimming cut 4 bases from V and 5 bases from J; bases unmatched to any gene: 5. This CDR3 contains 13 residues. CDR3 in DNA: TGTGCCAGCAGTTCCGACAGGGAAGACGAGCAGTACTTC. It is translated as CASSSDREDEQYF.

This clonotype came up many times. The rearrangement uses TRBV4-1 and TRBJ1-3; D is uncertain. Germline CDR1 and CDR2: MGHRA and YSYEKL. The CDR3 is 15 amino acids. Trimming pared 4 bases from V and 0 bases from J, leaving 10 bases between. CDR3 protein: CASSPKFGSGNTIYF. The CDR3 nucleotides read TGCGCCAGCAGCCCTAAGTTCGGCTCTGGAAACACCATATATTTT.

There are many counts of this clonotype. As the CDR3 is not closed by the conserved phenylalanine or tryptophan, this likely results from a read error. This chain links TRBV29-1 with TRBJ1-1; D gene uncertain. V lost 0 bases and J lost 4, with 18 bases in between. This CDR3 is 16 amino acids long. Germline values: CDR1 SQVTM, CDR2 ANQGSEA. The CDR3 loop reads CSVEDKGQPKGTEAFC. The CDR3, as DNA: TGCAGCGTTGAAGATAAAGGGCAGCCCAAGGGCACTGAAGCTTTCTGT.

This clonotype was counted ten times or more. This chain connects TRBV12-3 or TRBV12-4 to TRBJ1-1, with 9 bases that match TRBD1. Losses at the gene ends were 6 bases for V and 8 bases for J; bases not matched to a gene: 7. This CDR3 is 13 amino acids long. The CDR3 DNA sequence: TGTGCCAGCAGAACCCGGGACAGGGAAGAAGCTTTCTTT. This sequence encodes CASRTRDREEAFF.

This chain links TRBV3-1 with TRBJ1-4; 8 positions agree with TRBD1. This CDR3 is built from 16 residues. V lost 4 bases to trimming and J lost 6 bases; unmatched junction nucleotides: 10. Germline CDR1 reads LGHDT; CDR2 reads YNNKEL (reference sequence). CDR3: CASSRQLADRDEKLFF. The CDR3 coding sequence is TGTGCCAGCAGCCGTCAGCTAGCGGACAGGGATGAAAAACTGTTTTTT.

V is TRBV7-2 and J is TRBJ2-5; the match to TRBD1 covers 7 bases. The CDR3 spans 13 residues. Germline-derived CDR1 and CDR2 are SGHTA and FQGNSA. J gave up 5 bases and V 4 bases, and 4 bases lay outside the gene matches. The CDR3 DNA sequence: TGTGCCAGCAGCTCCCCGGACAGGGAGACCCAGTACTTC. Amino acid sequence: CASSSPDRETQYF.

The chain uses TRBV2 and TRBJ2-5; D is unclear. The germline V gene has CDR1 SNHLY and CDR2 FYNNEI. The CDR3 consists of 13 residues. V was clipped by 0 bases and J by 0 bases, with 2 bases between them. The CDR3: CASSEAYQETQYF. The CDR3 DNA follows: TGTGCCAGCAGTGAAGCATACCAAGAGACCCAGTACTTC.

This clonotype was found many times. The chain couples TRBV20-1 to TRBJ2-1; D might be TRBD2 (6 bases). The V and J ends lost 3 bases and 7 bases respectively, with 13 bases between them. CDR1 is DFQATT and CDR2 is SNEGSKA in the germline V gene (reference sequence). The CDR3 length is 13 residues. This CDR3 reads CSASPPLANEQFF. In nucleotides, the CDR3 is TGCAGTGCTAGCCCCCCTCTAGCGAATGAGCAGTTCTTC.

This clonotype has at least ten counts. This chain connects TRBV4-1 to TRBJ1-5; no reliable D call. CDR3 length: 16 residues. Germline V gene sequence: CDR1 MGHRA, CDR2 YSYEKL. V was pared by 0 bases and J by 4 bases, with 13 bases between. This chain's CDR3 is CASSQEVGLLNQPQHF. The CDR3 DNA follows: TGCGCCAGCAGCCAAGAGGTTGGCCTTTTAAATCAGCCCCAGCATTTT.

This clonotype was counted ten times or more. This chain joins TRBV3-1 and TRBJ1-5; D is unresolved. This CDR3 spans 12 amino acids. V was cut by 4 bases and J by 4 bases, with 5 bases left in between. CDR1 is LGHDT and CDR2 is YNNKEL in the germline V gene (reference sequence). The CDR3 spells CASSLRNQPQHF. Here the CDR3 DNA reads TGTGCCAGCAGCCTCCGAAATCAGCCCCAGCATTTT.

This clonotype was found many times. CDR3 sequence reads: CASSHGQGTYGYTF. The DNA for the CDR3 is TGTGCCAGCAGCCACGGACAGGGGACCTATGGCTACACCTTC. The chain is built from TRBV3-1 and TRBJ1-2; TRBD1 agrees at 9 bases. The CDR3 has 14 residues. V was clipped by 3 bases and J by 4 bases; unmatched bases: 3. Germline loops: CDR1 LGHDT, CDR2 YNNKEL (reference sequence).

There are many counts of this clonotype. The chain has TRBV6-5 and TRBJ2-7; D could derive from TRBD1 or TRBD2 (5 bases each). The germline V gene has CDR1 MNHEY and CDR2 SVGAGI. This CDR3 spans 11 amino acids. Trimming took 5 bases from V and 10 from J, leaving 12 bases between them. The CDR3 protein is CASSLGTEQYF. Written as DNA, the CDR3 is TGTGCCAGCAGTCTTGGGACCGAACAGTACTTC.

This clonotype was observed at least ten times. This chain links TRBV12-3 or TRBV12-4 with TRBJ1-1; TRBD1 aligns across 8 bases. CDR3 size: 18 residues. Trimming took 7 bases from V and 1 from J; bases not matched to a gene: 17. The CDR3 region is CASTSFGRLDRENTEAFF. The CDR3 DNA is TGTGCCAGCACCTCATTTGGTCGGCTGGACAGGGAGAACACTGAAGCTTTCTTT.

Many counts were recorded for this clonotype. V is TRBV12-3 or TRBV12-4 and J is TRBJ2-4; 12 bases are shared with TRBD2. V was clipped by 6 bases and J by 6 bases; unmatched bases: 9. This CDR3 is 16 amino acids long. CDR3 region: CASSQTSGGPANIQYF. DNA for the CDR3: TGTGCCAGCAGCCAAACTAGCGGGGGGCCCGCAAACATTCAGTACTTC.

This clonotype has a count of ten or more. The rearrangement uses TRBV3-1 and TRBJ1-6, with 7 bases matching TRBD1. Germline V CDR1 and CDR2: LGHDT, YNNKEL (reference sequence). Trimming removed 1 base from V and 2 bases from J; junction bases left unmatched: 8. The CDR3 length is 18 residues. CDR3 sequence: CASSQGTNRGAYNSPLHF. The CDR3, as DNA: TGTGCCAGCAGCCAAGGCACCAACAGGGGCGCCTATAATTCACCCCTCCACTTT.

This clonotype was seen many times. This chain joins TRBV5-6 and TRBJ1-4; 7 nucleotides align to TRBD1. J was trimmed by 7 bases and V by 4 bases; bases with no gene match: 10. The CDR3 length is 15 residues. Germline CDR1 SGHDT, CDR2 YYEEEE. The CDR3 nucleotides are TGTGCCAGCAGCCCACCGGGACAGCAGCGTGAAAAACTGTTTTTT. Its translation: CASSPPGQQREKLFF.

In this sample, this clonotype turned up many times. The V and J genes are TRBV27 and TRBJ1-2; possibly TRBD1 for D (5 bases). The CDR3 consists of 13 residues. Germline CDR1 and CDR2: MNHEY and SMNVEV (reference sequence). The V end was cut by 4 bases, the J end by 5 bases, with 11 bases between. The CDR3 here is CASSSGVFYGYTF. The DNA of the CDR3 is TGTGCCAGCAGTTCGGGGGTGTTTTATGGCTACACCTTC.

This clonotype was observed at least ten times. The CDR3 here is CASSSPQGGGTDTQYF. The CDR3, as DNA: TGTGCCAGCAGTTCCCCTCAGGGAGGGGGCACAGATACGCAGTATTTT. The genes are TRBV12-3 or TRBV12-4 and TRBJ2-3; 7 bases align to TRBD2. The CDR3 has 16 residues. J gave up 1 base and V 4 bases, and 8 bases lay outside the gene matches.

There are many counts of this clonotype. V and J are TRBV5-1 and TRBJ1-1; 11 nucleotides match TRBD1. V was pared by 3 bases and J by 6 bases, with 10 bases of the junction left unmatched. There are 16 residues in the CDR3. Germline CDR1 is SGHRS and CDR2 is YFSETQ. The CDR3 nucleotides are TGCGCCAGCAGCTGGGGGACAGGGGGTATTATCTCTGAAGCTTTCTTT. Translation gives CASSWGTGGIISEAFF.

This clonotype came up many times. The rearrangement joins TRBV28 to TRBJ2-3, with 8 bases that match TRBD2. Germline CDR1 and CDR2: MDHEN and SYDVKM. Losses at the gene ends were 2 bases for V and 5 bases for J; bases not matched to a gene: 6. This CDR3 is 15 amino acids long. CDR3 sequence (DNA): TGTGCCAGCAGTTTAGGGAGCGGGGGAGTAGATACGCAGTATTTT. Protein: CASSLGSGGVDTQYF.

In this sample, this clonotype turned up a few times. The chain links TRBV29-1 to TRBJ1-1; D ambiguous. CDR3 length: 12 residues. Germline CDR1 and CDR2: SQVTM and ANQGSEA. V was clipped by 5 bases and J by 1 base, with 8 bases between them. The CDR3 loop reads CSVLSPNTEAFF. CDR3 coding DNA: TGCAGCGTTCTTTCACCGAACACTGAAGCTTTCTTT.

The table lists this clonotype with many counts. The gene calls are TRBV2 and TRBJ2-5; D unclear. The CDR3 loop spans 13 amino acids. The germline CDR1 and CDR2 sequences are SNHLY and FYNNEI. The V end was cut by 6 bases, the J end by 5 bases, with 13 bases between. This CDR3 is CASRRSPPETQYF. CDR3 nucleotide sequence: TGTGCCAGCAGAAGGTCCCCCCCCGAGACCCAGTACTTC.

This clonotype has ten or more counts. The V gene is TRBV20-1, the J gene TRBJ2-1; D remains ambiguous. Germline loops: CDR1 DFQATT, CDR2 SNEGSKA (reference sequence). The CDR3 is made up of 12 amino acids. Trimming removed 0 bases at V and 4 bases at J, with 4 bases between. This chain's CDR3 is CSARDHYNEQFF. The DNA of the CDR3 is TGCAGTGCTAGAGATCATTACAATGAGCAGTTCTTC.

There are many counts of this clonotype. The V call is TRBV25-1, the J call TRBJ1-4; 7 bases are shared with TRBD1. This CDR3 region has 13 residues. V trimming: 8 bases; J trimming: 9 bases; junction bases outside the gene matches: 9. The germline CDR1 and CDR2 sequences are MGHDK and SYGVNS. The CDR3 nucleotides are TGTGCCAGCCGATCAGGGGGGAGTAAAAAACTGTTTTTT. Translating gives CASRSGGSKKLFF.